This entry concerns a single T cell receptor (beta chain). Germline CDR1 MDHEN, CDR2 SYDVKM. The CDR3 runs to 14 residues. V lost 7 bases and J 6 bases, leaving 15 bases between the germline ends. As for treatment: some 19 received Ad26.COV2.S at low or high dose, single or two shots; roughly five received placebo; per-sample allocation not given. Samples were taken on day 63 after the first vaccine or placebo injection. These data come from a study of Ad26.COV2.S vaccination and SARS-CoV-2 variants. Study as a whole: The donor participated in the COV1001 trial, in its Ad26.COV2.S arm. Once or twice, 56 days apart, Ad26.COV2.S was delivered intramuscularly.

Produced via immunoSEQ multiplex PCR; TCRdb's table is partial and in-frame only. Of roughly 510,000 clones listed, about 83% are singletons. The TCR comes from a person aged 18-65 years who received the Ad26.COV2.S COVID-19 vaccine or a placebo. The J gene is TRBJ2-2, the V gene TRBV28, with a weak D call TRBD1 (6 bases). This specimen was peripheral blood, taken in a trial of Ad26.COV2.S vaccine versus placebo. The CDR3 coding sequence is TGTGCCAGCACCACTTTCAGGGGTTCCGGGGAGCTGTTTTTT. Protein: CASTTFRGSGELFF.